These 27 T cell receptor beta chains originate from one sample sequenced in a study of T cell repertoires in cytomegalovirus infection. Each CDR3 protein gets one entry after TCRdb re-called the reads with MiXCR. The sample has 400,000 to 550,000 distinct CDR3 sequences, roughly 10% seen once; the top ten hold about 9.4%. The material sequenced was PBMCs. The source is a human donor in good health (CMV status not recorded). Some clones in this sample may be carry-over from other donors' samples.

This clonotype was seen at least ten times. The chain uses TRBV10-3 and TRBJ2-3; TRBD1 agrees at 9 bases. The CDR3 spans 13 residues. The J segment lost 2 bases and the V segment lost 9 bases, leaving 3 bases of the junction unmatched. CDR1 and CDR2 (germline): ENHRY, SYGVKD. CDR3 sequence (DNA): TGTGCCATAGGGACAGGGCTCACAGATACGCAGTATTTT. Protein product: CAIGTGLTDTQYF.

Many counts were recorded for this clonotype. V is TRBV6-2 or TRBV6-3 and J is TRBJ2-5; D gene uncertain. The CDR3 is 17 amino acids. CDR1 MNHEY and CDR2 SVGEGT come from the germline V gene. V was clipped by 3 bases and J by 5 bases, with 22 bases between them. CDR3 residues: CASSYGAFYPGRETQYF. CDR3 sequence (DNA): TGTGCCAGCAGTTATGGAGCGTTTTACCCGGGTCGGGAGACCCAGTACTTC.

Note on this clonotype: A read error is possible here, since a much larger clone lies one base away. The chain couples TRBV27 to TRBJ1-4; 9 positions agree with TRBD1. The CDR3 consists of 18 residues. The V and J ends lost 0 bases and 8 bases, in that order; junction bases with no gene match: 13. Germline V gene data show CDR1 as MNHEY and CDR2 as SMNVEV (reference sequence). The DNA of the CDR3 is TGTGCCAGCAGTTTATCGTCTCTTACAGGGGGCGCATGGGAAAAACTGTTTTTT. This encodes CASSLSSLTGGAWEKLFF.

This clonotype was found many times. The chain recombines TRBV2 with TRBJ1-1; D call uncertain. Trimming took 2 bases from V and 0 from J, leaving 7 bases between them. This CDR3 contains 14 residues. Germline CDR1 SNHLY, CDR2 FYNNEI. CDR3 nucleotides: TGTGCCAGCAGTGAAAGACGGTTGAACACTGAAGCTTTCTTT. Protein: CASSERRLNTEAFF. The full variable domain, with the rest looked up from reference TRBV2 and TRBJ1-1, is EPEVTQTPSHQVTQMGQEVILRCVPISNHLYFYWYRQILGQKVEFLVSFYNNEISEKSEIFDDQFSVERPDGSNFTLKIRSTKLEDSAMYFCASSERRLNTEAFFGQGTRLTVV.

This clonotype has a handful of counts. This chain joins TRBV20-1 and TRBJ1-1, with TRBD1 matching 7 bases. Germline assignment: CDR1 DFQATT and CDR2 SNEGSKA (reference sequence). V was clipped by 6 bases and J by 6 bases; unmatched bases: 4. CDR3 length: 11 amino acids. The CDR3 DNA reads TGCAGTGCCAAACAGGGGTCTGAAGCTTTCTTT. This sequence encodes CSAKQGSEAFF.

The J gene is TRBJ1-1, the V gene TRBV6-6; D not certain. V lost 5 bases, J lost 8 bases, and 9 bases lay in between. The length of the CDR3 is 11 residues. Germline V gene lookup returns CDR1 MNHNY and CDR2 SVGAGI (reference sequence). CDR3 nucleotide sequence: TGTGCCAGCAGTCCTAGTTTCGAAGCTTTCTTT. This codes for CASSPSFEAFF.

This clonotype was detected many times. This chain links TRBV28 with TRBJ2-7; D is perhaps TRBD1 (6 bases). Germline CDR1 is MDHEN and CDR2 is SYDVKM. The CDR3 contains 22 residues. Trimming removed 1 base from V and 0 bases from J, with 31 bases in between. Here the CDR3 reads CASSLFSRWTEREVLGSYEQYF. The CDR3 DNA sequence: TGTGCCAGCAGTTTATTCTCCCGGTGGACAGAGAGAGAGGTATTGGGCTCCTACGAGCAGTACTTC. Filled out from reference TRBV28 and TRBJ2-7, the complete variable domain reads DVKVTQSSRYLVKRTGEKVFLECVQDMDHENMFWYRQDPGLGLRLIYFSYDVKMKEKGDIPEGYSVSREKKERFSLILESASTNQTSMYLCASSLFSRWTEREVLGSYEQYFGPGTRLTVT.

This clonotype was detected ten times or more. This chain connects TRBV7-2 to TRBJ2-7; D remains ambiguous. CDR1 and CDR2 from the germline V gene are SGHTA and FQGNSA. Trimming shortened V by 1 base and J by 7 bases, and 5 bases separated the two germline ends. CDR3 length equals 11 residues. The CDR3 DNA sequence: TGTGCCAGCAGCTTAGTGCGGGAGCAGTACTTC. Its translation: CASSLVREQYF.

This clonotype was seen ten or more times. The rearrangement joins TRBV19 to TRBJ1-1, with 7 nucleotides matching TRBD1. The V gene's germline CDR1 is LNHDA and CDR2 SQIVND (reference sequence). V trimming: 9 bases; J trimming: 2 bases; junction bases outside the gene matches: 6. The length of the CDR3 is 13 residues. CDR3 in amino acids: CASYDRVNTEAFF. In DNA form, the CDR3 reads TGTGCCAGCTATGACAGGGTAAACACTGAAGCTTTCTTT.

This clonotype was seen at least ten times. V gene TRBV12-3 or TRBV12-4 combines with J gene TRBJ2-7; no definite D call. The V gene lost 9 bases and the J gene lost 5 bases, with 20 bases spanning the gap. The CDR3 totals 14 residues. The CDR3 reads CASNRGLRMNEQYF. In DNA form, the CDR3 reads TGTGCCAGTAACCGTGGGCTCCGGATGAACGAGCAGTACTTC.

This clonotype was picked up many times. This chain connects TRBV25-1 to TRBJ2-7, with TRBD1 matching 7 bases. J lost 1 base, V lost 8 bases, and 11 bases had no gene match. The CDR3 loop spans 15 amino acids. The V gene's germline CDR1 is MGHDK and CDR2 SYGVNS. The CDR3 here is CASGNSNRGSYEQYF. As DNA, the CDR3 is TGTGCCAGCGGGAACAGCAACAGGGGATCCTACGAGCAGTACTTC.

This clonotype was seen ten or more times. V is TRBV18 and J is TRBJ1-2; D possibly corresponds to TRBD1 (6 bases). This CDR3 is 15 amino acids long. V was pared by 6 bases and J by 3 bases, with 17 bases between. CDR1 and CDR2 from the germline V gene are KGHSH and LQKENI. The CDR3 DNA is TGTGCCAGCTCGTCCAATACAGGGTCATACTATGGCTACACCTTC. Its protein is CASSSNTGSYYGYTF.

This clonotype came up many times. This chain's CDR3 is CASSLTGGGYNEQFF. The CDR3 DNA is TGTGCCAGCAGCTTAACCGGAGGCGGCTACAATGAGCAGTTCTTC. The V call is TRBV7-3, the J call TRBJ2-1; a possible D gene is TRBD2 (5 bases). Germline CDR1 SGHTA, CDR2 FQGTGA. V shed 0 bases and J shed 3 bases, with 9 bases lying between them. CDR3 length: 15 amino acids.

The rearrangement joins TRBV4-2 to TRBJ2-5, with TRBD2 identical over 11 bases. Trimming removed 4 bases from V and 5 bases from J; junction bases left unmatched: 6. Per the germline V gene, CDR1 is LGHNA and CDR2 is YNFKEQ. The CDR3 has 15 residues. CDR3 sequence: CASSPLAGGMETQYF. The CDR3 DNA follows: TGTGCCAGCAGCCCATTAGCGGGGGGGATGGAGACCCAGTACTTC.

There are many counts of this clonotype. CDR3 bases: TGTGCCACAGCCAGACAGGGGAACACTGGGGAGCAGTACTTC. Encoded protein: CATARQGNTGEQYF. The rearrangement uses TRBV27 and TRBJ2-7, with 8 bases matching TRBD1. J gave up 7 bases and V 10 bases, and 15 bases lay outside the gene matches. The CDR3 has 14 residues. CDR1 and CDR2 from the germline V gene are MNHEY and SMNVEV (reference sequence).

This clonotype occurred many times. The gene calls are TRBV4-2 and TRBJ2-1, with 7 nucleotides matching TRBD2. Germline V gives CDR1 LGHNA, CDR2 YNFKEQ. This CDR3 is built from 15 residues. V shed 0 bases and J 11 bases; nucleotides not matched to a gene: 10. This chain's CDR3 is CASSQEYGSGSKQFF. The CDR3 DNA sequence: TGTGCCAGCAGCCAAGAATACGGTAGCGGGTCAAAGCAGTTCTTC.

This clonotype was observed many times. This sequence joins TRBV12-3 or TRBV12-4 and TRBJ2-3; the D gene is possibly TRBD1 (6 bases). This CDR3 has 15 residues. The V end was cut by 1 base, the J end by 0 bases, with 8 bases between. The CDR3 sequence: CASSLGTDSTDTQYF. The CDR3 DNA reads as TGTGCCAGCAGTTTAGGGACAGATAGCACAGATACGCAGTATTTT.

This rearrangement joins TRBV30 to TRBJ2-5; 10 bases map to TRBD1. The CDR3 totals 16 residues. V lost 4 bases to trimming and J lost 5 bases; unmatched junction nucleotides: 13. CDR1 and CDR2 (germline): GTSNPN, SVGIG (reference sequence). Here the CDR3 reads CAWTQTLTGGAETQYF. The CDR3 coding sequence is TGTGCCTGGACCCAAACTCTGACAGGGGGCGCTGAGACCCAGTACTTC.

This clonotype showed up many times. V and J are TRBV27 and TRBJ2-5, with D tentatively TRBD2 (6 bases). The V end lost 5 bases, the J end lost 4 bases, and 11 bases lay between the germline ends. This CDR3 is 13 amino acids long. Germline CDR1 and CDR2: MNHEY and SMNVEV (reference sequence). The CDR3 spells CASSGTSIETQYF. Here the CDR3 DNA reads TGTGCCAGCAGTGGAACTAGCATAGAGACCCAGTACTTC.

This clonotype occurred many times. The chain uses TRBV7-7 and TRBJ2-5, with 10 bases fitting TRBD2. Germline V gives CDR1 SSHAT, CDR2 FNYEAQ (reference sequence). Trimming removed 1 base from V and 4 bases from J; junction bases left unmatched: 6. This CDR3 is built from 16 residues. CDR3 protein: CASSLVGSGGIETQYF. The CDR3 region has the DNA TGTGCCAGCAGCTTAGTCGGTAGCGGGGGGATAGAGACCCAGTACTTC. Full variable domain (missing parts from reference TRBV7-7 and TRBJ2-5): GAGVSQSPRYKVTKRGQDVTLRCDPISSHATLYWYQQALGQGPEFLTYFNYEAQPDKSGLPSDRFSAERPEGSISTLTIQRTEQRDSAMYRCASSLVGSGGIETQYFGPGTRLLVL.

This clonotype was detected ten times or more. DNA for the CDR3: TGTGCCAGCAGCTTAGCGCAGAGACTAGCGGGGGCTTACAATGAGCAGTTCTTC. Its translation: CASSLAQRLAGAYNEQFF. V and J are TRBV7-9 and TRBJ2-1; 12 nucleotides match TRBD2. This CDR3 region has 18 residues. Germline-derived CDR1 and CDR2 are SEHNR and FQNEAQ (reference sequence). V trimming: 0 bases; J trimming: 4 bases; junction bases outside the gene matches: 7.

This clonotype was picked up a small number of times. This chain uses TRBV19 with TRBJ2-7, with 9 bases aligning to TRBD2. The germline V gene encodes CDR1 LNHDA and CDR2 SQIVND (reference sequence). V lost 5 bases to trimming and J lost 6 bases; unmatched junction nucleotides: 11. The CDR3 loop spans 15 amino acids. CDR3 nucleotide sequence: TGTGCCAGTAGTCCTACCCCAGCGGGAGGTGGCGAGCAGTACTTC. Encoded protein: CASSPTPAGGGEQYF.

Comments on this clonotype: A clone one base away is much larger, so this may be a read error. This chain connects TRBV12-5 to TRBJ1-5; TRBD1 matches at 9 bases. Germline loops: CDR1 LGHNT, CDR2 FRNRAP. The CDR3 has 19 amino acids. CDR3 nucleotide sequence: TGTGCTAGTGGTTTAGTCCCCGGGACAGGGCGGTATAGCAATCAGCCCCGGCATTTT. This encodes CASGLVPGTGRYSNQPRHF.

This clonotype was picked up many times. The chain couples TRBV4-1 to TRBJ2-3; TRBD2 matches at 7 bases. Germline V gives CDR1 MGHRA, CDR2 YSYEKL. J gave up 9 bases and V 0 bases, and 0 bases lay outside the gene matches. The CDR3 loop spans 12 amino acids. The CDR3 here is CASSQEAGTQYF. In DNA, the CDR3 is TGCGCCAGCAGCCAAGAAGCGGGAACGCAGTATTTT.

V usage is TRBV19 and J usage is TRBJ2-2; D not certain. The V gene lost 2 bases and the J gene lost 0 bases, with 16 bases spanning the gap. The CDR3 has 18 residues. CDR1 LNHDA and CDR2 SQIVND come from the germline V gene (reference sequence). The CDR3 here is CASSIRYRVRTNTGELFF. Written as DNA, the CDR3 is TGTGCCAGTAGTATACGTTATAGAGTCAGGACGAACACCGGGGAGCTGTTTTTT.

There are a few counts of this clonotype. The chain links TRBV20-1 to TRBJ1-2, with TRBD1 matching over 9 bases. V gave up 3 bases and J gave up 4 bases; unmatched junction bases: 9. The CDR3 contains 15 residues. The V gene's germline CDR1 is DFQATT and CDR2 SNEGSKA (reference sequence). CDR3 region: CSASAVGTGPYGYTF. CDR3 DNA sequence: TGCAGTGCTAGCGCGGTCGGGACAGGGCCCTATGGCTACACCTTC.

This chain uses TRBV2 with TRBJ2-2; a possible D gene is TRBD2 (5 bases). Germline-derived CDR1 and CDR2 are SNHLY and FYNNEI. The V end lost 7 bases, the J end lost 5 bases, and 14 bases lay between the germline ends. The CDR3 length is 14 residues. The CDR3 here is CASMSGEGTGELFF. CDR3 bases: TGTGCCAGCATGTCCGGTGAGGGAACCGGGGAGCTGTTTTTT.